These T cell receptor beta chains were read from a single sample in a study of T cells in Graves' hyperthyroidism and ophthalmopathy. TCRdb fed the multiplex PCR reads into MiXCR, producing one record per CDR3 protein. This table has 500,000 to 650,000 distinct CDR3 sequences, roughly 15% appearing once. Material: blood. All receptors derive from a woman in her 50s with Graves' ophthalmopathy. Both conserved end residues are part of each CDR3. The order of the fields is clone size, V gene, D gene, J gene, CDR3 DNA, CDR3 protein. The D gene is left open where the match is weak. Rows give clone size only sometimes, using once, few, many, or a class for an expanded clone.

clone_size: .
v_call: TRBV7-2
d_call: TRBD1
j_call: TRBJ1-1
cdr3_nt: TGTGCCAGCAGCTTATCGGCAACAGGGGCGGGGACTGAAGCTTTCTTT
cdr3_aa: CASSLSATGAGTEAFF

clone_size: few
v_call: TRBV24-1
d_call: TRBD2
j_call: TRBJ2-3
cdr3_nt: TGTGCCGCCGGCGCGGGAGGGGAGTATACGCAGTATTTT
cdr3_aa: CAAGAGGEYTQYF

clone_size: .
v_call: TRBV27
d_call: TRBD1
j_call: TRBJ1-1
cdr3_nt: TGTGCCAGCAGGTATATTGGGACAGGGAACACTGAAGCTTTCTTT
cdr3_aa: CASRYIGTGNTEAFF

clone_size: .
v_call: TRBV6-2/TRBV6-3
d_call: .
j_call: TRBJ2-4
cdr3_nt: TGTGCCAGCAGTTACCGCCCCGCCTCAAACATTCAGTACTTC
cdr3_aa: CASSYRPASNIQYF

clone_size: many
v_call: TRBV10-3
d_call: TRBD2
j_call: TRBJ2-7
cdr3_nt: TGTGCCACTCAAACCGGGACTAGGGACGAGCAGTACTTC
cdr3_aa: CATQTGTRDEQYF

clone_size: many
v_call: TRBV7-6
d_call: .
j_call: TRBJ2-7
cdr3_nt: TGTGCCAGCAGCTTAGGTGAGGGGCCCTACGAGCAGTACTTC
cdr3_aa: CASSLGEGPYEQYF

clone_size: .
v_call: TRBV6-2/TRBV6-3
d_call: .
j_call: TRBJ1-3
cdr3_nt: TGTGCCAGCAGTTCCGACAGTGACACCATATATTTT
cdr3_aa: CASSSDSDTIYF

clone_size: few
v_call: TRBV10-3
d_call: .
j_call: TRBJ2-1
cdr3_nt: TGTGCCATCAGTGATAACCGTAGCGGCGGTGAGCAGTTCTTC
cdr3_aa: CAISDNRSGGEQFF

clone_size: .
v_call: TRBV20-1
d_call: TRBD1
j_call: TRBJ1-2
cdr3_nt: TGCAGTGCTAGCCAAGTGACAGGGGCCAACCCTAACTATGGCTACACCTTC
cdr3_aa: CSASQVTGANPNYGYTF

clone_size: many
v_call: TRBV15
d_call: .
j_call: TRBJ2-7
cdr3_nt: TGTGCCACCTCCGGGAGCTCCTACGAGCAGTACTTC
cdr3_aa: CATSGSSYEQYF

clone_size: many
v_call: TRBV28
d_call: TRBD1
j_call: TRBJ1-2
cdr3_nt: TGTGCCAGCAGTTTCCGGGACAGAGCCTATGGCTACACCTTC
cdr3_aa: CASSFRDRAYGYTF

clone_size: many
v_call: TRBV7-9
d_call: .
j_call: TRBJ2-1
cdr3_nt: TGTGCCAGCAGCTCACTAGTTCCGCAGTTCTTC
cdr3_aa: CASSSLVPQFF

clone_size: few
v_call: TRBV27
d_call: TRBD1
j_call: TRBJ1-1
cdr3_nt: TGTGCCAGCAGTTTGAGAGCCCGACAGGGGGCGCATCCGGAAACTGAAGCTTTCTTT
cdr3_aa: CASSLRARQGAHPETEAFF